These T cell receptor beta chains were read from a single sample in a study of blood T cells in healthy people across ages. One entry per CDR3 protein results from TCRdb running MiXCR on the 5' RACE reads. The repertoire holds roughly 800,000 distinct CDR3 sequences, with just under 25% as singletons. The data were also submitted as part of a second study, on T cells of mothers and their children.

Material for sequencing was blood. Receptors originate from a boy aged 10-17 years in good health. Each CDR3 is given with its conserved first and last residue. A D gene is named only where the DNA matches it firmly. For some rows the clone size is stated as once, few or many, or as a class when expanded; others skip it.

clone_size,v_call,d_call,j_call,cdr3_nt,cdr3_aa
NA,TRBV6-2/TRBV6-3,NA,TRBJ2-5,TGTGCCAGCAGGCGTTCTAGTTTCCAAGAGACCCAGTACTTC,CASRRSSFQETQYF
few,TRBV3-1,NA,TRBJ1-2,TGTGCCAGCAGCCAGCGAGGGCAGGGCTGCACCTTC,CASSQRGQGCTF
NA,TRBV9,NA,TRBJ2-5,TGTGCCAGCAGCGTAGCTGCAGGGGCAGAGACCCAGTACTTC,CASSVAAGAETQYF
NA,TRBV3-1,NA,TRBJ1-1,TGTGCCAGCAGCCAATTCCAGGATGAAGCTTTCTTT,CASSQFQDEAFF
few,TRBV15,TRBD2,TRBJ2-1,TGTGCCACCAGCAGAGATCTTTTGGCTAGCGGGGGGAACACGTACTACAATGAGCAGTTCTTC,CATSRDLLASGGNTYYNEQFF
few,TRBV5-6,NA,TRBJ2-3,TGTGCCAGCAGCTTCGGCAGGGGGAGGAATACGCAGTATTTT,CASSFGRGRNTQYF
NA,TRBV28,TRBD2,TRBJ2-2,TGTGCCAGCAGCCCGGGTTTTGGGAGGGCCACCGGGGAGCTGTTTTTT,CASSPGFGRATGELFF
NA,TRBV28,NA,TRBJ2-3,TGTGCCAGCAGCCGGGCCGGAGGGACGGATACGCAGTATTTT,CASSRAGGTDTQYF
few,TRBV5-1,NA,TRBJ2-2,TGCGCCAGCAGCTTGATGGGGGGAGACACCGGGGAGCTGTTTTTT,CASSLMGGDTGELFF
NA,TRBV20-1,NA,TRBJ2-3,TGCAGTGCTAGAGCTCGATCTAGCACAGATACGCAGTATTTT,CSARARSSTDTQYF
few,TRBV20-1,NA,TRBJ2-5,TGCAGTGCTAGAGATTGGGTGAGCGGCCCCGGGGCTGAGACCCAGTACTTC,CSARDWVSGPGAETQYF
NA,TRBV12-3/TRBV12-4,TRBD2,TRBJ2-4,TGTGCCAGCAGTTTCGCGGGGGGCGGGAGAAACATTCAGTACTTC,CASSFAGGGRNIQYF
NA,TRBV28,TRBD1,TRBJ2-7,TGTGCCAGCAGACAACCGACAGGGATGGAGTACTTC,CASRQPTGMEYF
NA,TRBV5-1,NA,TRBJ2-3,TGCGCCAGCAGCTACATGACCTCCACAGATACGCAGTATTTT,CASSYMTSTDTQYF
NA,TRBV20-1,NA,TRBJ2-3,TGCAGTGCTAGAGCTGGGCCTGGCACAGATACGCAGTATTTT,CSARAGPGTDTQYF
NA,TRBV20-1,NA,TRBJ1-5,TGCAGTGCTGCCGAATCCCTTCATAGCAATCAGCCCCAGCATTTT,CSAAESLHSNQPQHF
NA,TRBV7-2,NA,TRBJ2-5,TGTGCCAGCAGCTGGGACCACCGGGAGACCCAGTACTTC,CASSWDHRETQYF
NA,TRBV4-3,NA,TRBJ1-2,TGCGGCAGCAGCCAAGATATCCGGGTTTCTAACTACGGCTACACCTTC,CGSSQDIRVSNYGYTF
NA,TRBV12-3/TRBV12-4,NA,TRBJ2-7,TGTGCCAGCACCGAATCAGGGGTCTCCTACGAGCAGTACTTC,CASTESGVSYEQYF
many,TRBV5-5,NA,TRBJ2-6,TGTGCCAGCAGCTTGCTCTCTGGGGCCAACGTCCTGACTTTC,CASSLLSGANVLTF
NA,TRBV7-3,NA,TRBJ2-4,TGTGCCAGCAGCTTAAGGGGGGGACAGAAGTCAAACATTCAGTACTTC,CASSLRGGQKSNIQYF
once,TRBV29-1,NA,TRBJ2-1,TGCAGCGTTGAGGGGAAAGGGGGGAATGAGCAGTTCTTC,CSVEGKGGNEQFF
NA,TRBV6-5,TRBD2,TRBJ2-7,TGTGCCAGCAGTTACGGGACTAGCGGGAGGGCCTACGAGCAGTACTTC,CASSYGTSGRAYEQYF
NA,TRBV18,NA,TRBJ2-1,TGTGCCAGCTCACCACCGCAAGGGGGGGCCTCCTACAATGAGCAGTTCTTC,CASSPPQGGASYNEQFF
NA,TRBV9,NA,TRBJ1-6,TGTGCCAGCAGCCCGCGACGGGTGGATTCACCCCTCCACTTT,CASSPRRVDSPLHF
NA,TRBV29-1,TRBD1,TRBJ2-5,TGCAGCGGTCGGGACAGGGGAGGAGGAGAGACCCAGTACTTC,CSGRDRGGGETQYF
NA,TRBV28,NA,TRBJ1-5,TGTGCCAGCAGTTATCGTCTAGGGTATCAGCCCCAGCATTTT,CASSYRLGYQPQHF
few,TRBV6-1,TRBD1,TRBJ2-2,TGTGCCACCTTCCGGGACAGGATCAACACCGGGGAGCTGTTTTTT,CATFRDRINTGELFF
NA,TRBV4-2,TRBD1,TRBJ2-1,TGTGCCAGCAGCCACGAAGGGGGCAGGGACAATGAGCAGTTCTTC,CASSHEGGRDNEQFF
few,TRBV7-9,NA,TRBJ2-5,TGTGCCAGCAGTGTTCCGGGAACCCAAGAGACCCAGTACTTC,CASSVPGTQETQYF
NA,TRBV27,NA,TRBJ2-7,TGTGCCAGCAGTTGGGCAGGGCCAAACTACGAGCAGTACTTC,CASSWAGPNYEQYF
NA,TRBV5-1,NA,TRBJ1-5,TGCGCCAGCAGCTTGGACAGTACGGGCAATCAGCCCCAGCATTTT,CASSLDSTGNQPQHF
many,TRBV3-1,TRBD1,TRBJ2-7,TGTGCCAGCAGTCAGGGGGCCTACGAGCAGTACTTC,CASSQGAYEQYF
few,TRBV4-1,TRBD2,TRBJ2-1,TGCGCCAGCAGCCAGAGCCTAGCGGGAGAGGCGAGTGAGCAGTTCTTC,CASSQSLAGEASEQFF
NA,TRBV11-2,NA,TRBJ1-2,TGTGCCAGCAGCTTAGGGTATCAGGGGACTGCTAACTATGGCTACACCTTC,CASSLGYQGTANYGYTF